This TCR beta chain was identified during a study of cytomegalovirus exposure and HLA in healthy donors. General study results and limits: A later analysis linked a missense variant in DCLRE1C to the trimming of TCR beta V and J genes. TCR beta sequences numbering more than 15,000 were associated with HLA alleles at 0.05 false discovery rate in a later analysis.

To note about this clone: Its antigen is unidentified.

CDR3 length: 15 amino acids. Germline-derived CDR1 and CDR2 are SGHDT and YYEEEE. V was clipped by 4 bases and J by 7 bases; unmatched bases: 8. PCR amplification relied on 60 Vbeta primers (plus 13 Jbeta primers). The assay was immunoSEQ multiplex PCR, and TCRdb's table has in-frame clones only and misses some. The sample carries roughly 170,000 clones, roughly 86% recorded once. The chain uses TRBV5-6 and TRBJ2-2; 9 bases agree with TRBD1. This receptor was obtained from a girl under 18 in good health and CMV-seropositive. Sequencing used PBMCs. The CDR3 region is CASSQDRGRIGELFF. The CDR3 DNA sequence: TGTGCCAGCAGCCAGGACAGGGGCAGGATCGGGGAGCTGTTTTTT. Using reference TRBV5-6 and TRBJ2-2 for the parts outside the CDR3, the full variable domain is DAGVTQSPTHLIKTRGQQVTLRCSPKSGHDTVSWYQQALGQGPQFIFQYYEEEERQRGNFPDRFSGHQFPNYSSELNVNALLLGDSALYLCASSQDRGRIGELFFGEGSRLTVL.